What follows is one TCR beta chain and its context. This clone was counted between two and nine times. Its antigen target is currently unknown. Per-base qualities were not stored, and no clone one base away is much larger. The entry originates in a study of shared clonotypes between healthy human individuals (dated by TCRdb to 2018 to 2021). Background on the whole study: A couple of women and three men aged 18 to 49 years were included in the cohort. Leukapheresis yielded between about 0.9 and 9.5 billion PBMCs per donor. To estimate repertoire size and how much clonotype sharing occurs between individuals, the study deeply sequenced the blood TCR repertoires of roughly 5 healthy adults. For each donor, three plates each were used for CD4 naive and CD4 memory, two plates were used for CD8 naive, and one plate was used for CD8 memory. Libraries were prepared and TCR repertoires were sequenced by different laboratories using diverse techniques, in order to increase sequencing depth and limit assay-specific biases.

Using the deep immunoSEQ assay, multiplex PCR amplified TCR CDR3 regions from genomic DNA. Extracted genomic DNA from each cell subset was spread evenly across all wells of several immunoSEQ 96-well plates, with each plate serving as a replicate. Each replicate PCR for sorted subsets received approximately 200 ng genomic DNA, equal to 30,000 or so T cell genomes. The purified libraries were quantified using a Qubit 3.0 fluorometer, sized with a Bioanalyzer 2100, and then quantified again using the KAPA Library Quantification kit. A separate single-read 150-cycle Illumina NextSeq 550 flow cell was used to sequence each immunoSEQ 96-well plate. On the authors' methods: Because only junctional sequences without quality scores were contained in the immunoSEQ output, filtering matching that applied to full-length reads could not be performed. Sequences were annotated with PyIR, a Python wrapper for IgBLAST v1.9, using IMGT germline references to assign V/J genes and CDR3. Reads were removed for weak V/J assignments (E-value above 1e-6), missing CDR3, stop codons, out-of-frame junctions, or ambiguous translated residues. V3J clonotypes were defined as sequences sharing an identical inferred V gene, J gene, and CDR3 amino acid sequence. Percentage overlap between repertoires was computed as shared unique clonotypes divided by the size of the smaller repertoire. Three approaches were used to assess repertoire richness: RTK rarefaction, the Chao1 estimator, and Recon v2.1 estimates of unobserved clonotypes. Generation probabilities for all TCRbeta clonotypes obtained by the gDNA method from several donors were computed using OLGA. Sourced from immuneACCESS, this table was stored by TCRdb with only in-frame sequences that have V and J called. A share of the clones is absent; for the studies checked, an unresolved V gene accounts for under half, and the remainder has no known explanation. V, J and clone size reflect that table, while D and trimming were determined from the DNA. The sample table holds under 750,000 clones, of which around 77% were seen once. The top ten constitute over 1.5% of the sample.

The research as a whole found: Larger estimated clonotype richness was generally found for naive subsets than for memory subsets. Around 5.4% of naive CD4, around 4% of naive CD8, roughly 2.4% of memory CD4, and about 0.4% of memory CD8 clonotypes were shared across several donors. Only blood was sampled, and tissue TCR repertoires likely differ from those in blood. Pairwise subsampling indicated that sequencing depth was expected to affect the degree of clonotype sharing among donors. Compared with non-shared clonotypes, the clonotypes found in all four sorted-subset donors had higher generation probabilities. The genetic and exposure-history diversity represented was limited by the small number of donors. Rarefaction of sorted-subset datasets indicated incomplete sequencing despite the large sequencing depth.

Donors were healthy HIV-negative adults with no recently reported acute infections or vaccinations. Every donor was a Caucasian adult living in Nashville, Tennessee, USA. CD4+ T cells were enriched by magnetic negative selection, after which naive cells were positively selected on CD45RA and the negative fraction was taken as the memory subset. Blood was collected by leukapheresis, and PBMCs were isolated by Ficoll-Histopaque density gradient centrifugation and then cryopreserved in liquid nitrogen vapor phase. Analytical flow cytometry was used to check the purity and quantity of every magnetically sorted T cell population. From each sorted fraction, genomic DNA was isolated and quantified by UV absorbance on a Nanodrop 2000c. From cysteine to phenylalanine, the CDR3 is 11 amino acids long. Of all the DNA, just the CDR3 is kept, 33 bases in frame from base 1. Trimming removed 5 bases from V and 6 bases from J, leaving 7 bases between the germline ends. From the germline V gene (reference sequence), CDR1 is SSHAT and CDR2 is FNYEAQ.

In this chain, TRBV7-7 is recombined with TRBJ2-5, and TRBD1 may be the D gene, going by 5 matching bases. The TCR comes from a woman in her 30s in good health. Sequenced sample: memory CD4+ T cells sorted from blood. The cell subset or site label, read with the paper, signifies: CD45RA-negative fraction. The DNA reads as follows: TGTGCCAGCAGCGCAGGGCAGACCCAGTACTTC. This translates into CASSAGQTQYF.